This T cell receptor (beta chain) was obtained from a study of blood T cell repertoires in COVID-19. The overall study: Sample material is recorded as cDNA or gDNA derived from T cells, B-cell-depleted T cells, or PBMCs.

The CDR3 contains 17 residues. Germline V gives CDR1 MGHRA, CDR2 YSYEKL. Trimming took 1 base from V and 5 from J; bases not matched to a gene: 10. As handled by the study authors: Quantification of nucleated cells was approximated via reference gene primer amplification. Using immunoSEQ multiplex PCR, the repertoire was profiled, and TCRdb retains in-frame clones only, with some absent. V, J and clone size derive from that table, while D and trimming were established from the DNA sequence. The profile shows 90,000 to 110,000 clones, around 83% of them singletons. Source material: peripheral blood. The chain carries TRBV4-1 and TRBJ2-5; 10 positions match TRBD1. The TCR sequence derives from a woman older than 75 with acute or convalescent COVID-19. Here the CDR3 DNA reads TGCGCCAGCAGCCAAGCTGGGGGACAGGGGACAGGGGAGACCCAGTACTTC. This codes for CASSQAGGQGTGETQYF.